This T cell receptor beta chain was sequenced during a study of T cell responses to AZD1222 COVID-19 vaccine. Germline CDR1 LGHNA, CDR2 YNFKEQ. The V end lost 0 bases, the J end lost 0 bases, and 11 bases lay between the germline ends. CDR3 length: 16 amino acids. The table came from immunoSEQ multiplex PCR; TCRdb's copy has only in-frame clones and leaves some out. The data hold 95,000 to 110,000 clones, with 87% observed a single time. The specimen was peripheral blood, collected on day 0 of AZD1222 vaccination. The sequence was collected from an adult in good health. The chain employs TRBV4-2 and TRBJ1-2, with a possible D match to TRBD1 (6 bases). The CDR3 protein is CASSQEGAGSNYGYTF. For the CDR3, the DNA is TGTGCCAGCAGCCAAGAGGGGGCAGGCTCTAACTATGGCTACACCTTC.